The clone carrying this T cell receptor beta chain was recorded only once. Its antigen is still unknown. Measured with immunoSEQ multiplex PCR; TCRdb has only the in-frame clones, and not every one. The table has tens of thousands of clones, over 75% seen once; the top ten hold about a fifth. The data are from a study of PD-1 blockade in classical Hodgkin lymphoma. As for time point: cycle 4 day 1 (C4D1), after 6 weeks of nivolumab. No patient escaped relapse after autologous stem cell transplantation, and brentuximab vedotin exposure varied. Best responses fell into complete response, partial response or progressive disease. General study results and limits: Nivolumab starters within 1 year of ASCT were excluded.

The CDR3 runs to 12 residues. Germline V gene sequence: CDR1 SGHRS, CDR2 YFSETQ. The V end lost 1 base, the J end lost 7 bases, and 5 bases lay between the germline ends. The starting material was peripheral blood mononuclear cells (PBMCs), obtained before the fourth cycle of nivolumab. This chain links TRBV5-1 with TRBJ2-2; D remains unclear. The clonotype was recovered from a human donor with classical Hodgkin lymphoma. CDR3 amino acids: CASSLLGGELFF. Written as DNA, the CDR3 is TGCGCCAGCAGCTTGCTGGGCGGGGAGCTGTTTTTT.